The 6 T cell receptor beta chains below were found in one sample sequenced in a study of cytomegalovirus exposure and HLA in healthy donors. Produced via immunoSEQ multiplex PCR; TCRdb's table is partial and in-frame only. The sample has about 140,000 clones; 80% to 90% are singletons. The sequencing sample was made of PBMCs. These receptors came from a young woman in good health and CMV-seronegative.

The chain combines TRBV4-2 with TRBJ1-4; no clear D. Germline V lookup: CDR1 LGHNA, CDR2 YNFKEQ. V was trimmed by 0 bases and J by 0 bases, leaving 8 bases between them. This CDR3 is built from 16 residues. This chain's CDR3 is CASSQEVTATNEKLFF. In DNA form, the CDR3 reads TGTGCCAGCAGCCAAGAGGTCACTGCAACTAATGAAAAACTGTTTTTT.

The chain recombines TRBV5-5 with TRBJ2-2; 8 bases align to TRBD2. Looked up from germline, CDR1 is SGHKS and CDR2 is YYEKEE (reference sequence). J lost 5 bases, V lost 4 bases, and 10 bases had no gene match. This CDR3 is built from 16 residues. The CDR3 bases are TGTGCCAGCAGCCGGGCGGCGGGGGGCAGGACCGGGGAGCTGTTTTTT. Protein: CASSRAAGGRTGELFF.

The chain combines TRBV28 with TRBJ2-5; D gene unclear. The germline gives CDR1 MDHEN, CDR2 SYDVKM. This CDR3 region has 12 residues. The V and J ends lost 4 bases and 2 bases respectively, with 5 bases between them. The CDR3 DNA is TGTGCCAGCAGTTACAGACAAGAGACCCAGTACTTC. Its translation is CASSYRQETQYF. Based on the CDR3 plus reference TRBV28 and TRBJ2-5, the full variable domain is DVKVTQSSRYLVKRTGEKVFLECVQDMDHENMFWYRQDPGLGLRLIYFSYDVKMKEKGDIPEGYSVSREKKERFSLILESASTNQTSMYLCASSYRQETQYFGPGTRLLVL.

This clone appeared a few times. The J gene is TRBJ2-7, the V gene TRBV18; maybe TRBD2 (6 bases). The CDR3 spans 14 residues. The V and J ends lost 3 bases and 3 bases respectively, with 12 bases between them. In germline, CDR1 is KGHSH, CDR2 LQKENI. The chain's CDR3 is CASSPPEGIYEQYF. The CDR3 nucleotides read TGTGCCAGCTCACCTCCGGAGGGAATCTACGAGCAGTACTTC.

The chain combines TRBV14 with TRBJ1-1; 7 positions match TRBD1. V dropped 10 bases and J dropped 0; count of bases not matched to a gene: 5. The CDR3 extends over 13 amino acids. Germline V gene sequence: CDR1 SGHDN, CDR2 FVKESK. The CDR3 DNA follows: TGTGCCACCACACAGGGGATGAACACTGAAGCTTTCTTT. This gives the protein CATTQGMNTEAFF.

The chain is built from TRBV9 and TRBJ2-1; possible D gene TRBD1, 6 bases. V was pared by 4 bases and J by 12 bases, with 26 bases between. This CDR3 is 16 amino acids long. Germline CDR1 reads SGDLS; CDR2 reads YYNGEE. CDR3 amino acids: CASSQAAGTRTRAQFF. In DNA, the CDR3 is TGTGCCAGCAGCCAAGCCGCCGGGACAAGAACCAGGGCGCAGTTCTTC.